This T cell receptor beta chain appears in the sequencing data of a study of CD8 T cells in Susac syndrome (dated by TCRdb to between 2018 and 2020). Turning to the overall study: Whether CD8+ T cell activation and differentiation in Susac syndrome was antigen driven was tested using repertoire sequencing. The clonality of the CD8+ T cell repertoire was compared across approximately 12 healthy donors, about 14 Susac syndrome patients and around 16 multiple sclerosis patients.

In regard to this clonotype: Its antigen specificity is not known. Per-nucleotide qualities are absent, and no much larger clonotype sits a single base away.

Overall results and qualifications from the work: The study acknowledged that relatively few individuals were included in the TCR sequencing and HLA analysis.

RNA was extracted using the RNeasy kit, and roughly 0.5 to 1 microgram was reverse transcribed with random hexamers. The immunoSEQ multiplex PCR assay, covering 54 Vbeta and 13 Jbeta segments, was used to amplify TCR beta CDR3 regions. PCR amplification bias was corrected by using a synthetic template baseline for primer optimization and computational correction. The original methods were these. Reads were annotated to V, D and J genes per IMGT and analyzed with immunoSEQ Analyzer, keeping only productive sequences. Clonality was computed as one minus Shannon entropy normalized by log2 of the number of productive unique sequences. Public and private clones were assessed among the 100 most prevalent clones of each patient and control. Clones were defined as Susac-specific when absent from the healthy and MS cohorts, from 1,000 to 1,100 published viral clones and from other ImmuneACCESS disease sequences. The public reads were quality trimmed at Q25 with fastp and then assembled into clones with MiXCR by TCRdb, keeping productive beta chains. CDR3 protein duplicates are merged, each entry listing the most common genes and DNA. Clone size and V and J calls follow TCRdb, not the original study. Within this sample are around 300,000 distinct CDR3 sequences, with 75% to 85% of them counted one time only. The ten largest account for 0.2% to 0.25% of the sample.

High-throughput TCR beta sequencing profiled peripheral blood CD8+ and CD4+ T cells from healthy donors, Susac syndrome patients and multiple sclerosis patients. The multiple sclerosis controls were treatment-naive patients who had stable or active relapsing-remitting disease and met the revised McDonald criteria. CD8+ TEMRA cells were enriched by FACS, while bulk CD8+ and CD4+ T cells were purified by magnetic negative isolation. Blood was collected in EDTA tubes and processed within 24 hours, with PBMCs isolated through density gradient centrifugation. PBMCs destined for TCR sequencing were cryopreserved in liquid nitrogen and later thawed in a 37 °C water bath. The sorted or isolated CD4+, CD8+ and CD8+ TEMRA cells reached a purity of at least 90%. Measured from the cysteine to the phenylalanine, the CDR3 is 21 residues long. Solely the CDR3 DNA is kept, with 63 bases framed from the first base. V loses 5 bases of germline sequence and J loses 0 bases, and the interval between the two ends is 26 bases.

The specimen sequenced was CD8+ T cells from PBMCs. Rearrangement joined TRBV12-3 or TRBV12-4 to TRBJ2-6; TRBD1 could be the D gene, as 6 bases match. The sequence was obtained from a human donor with multiple sclerosis. The DNA sequence is given as TGTGCCAGCAGTCCCCTTGGGGTAAGGGGGTTTGGAAGCTCTGGGGCCAACGTCCTGACTTTC. Translation gives CASSPLGVRGFGSSGANVLTF.